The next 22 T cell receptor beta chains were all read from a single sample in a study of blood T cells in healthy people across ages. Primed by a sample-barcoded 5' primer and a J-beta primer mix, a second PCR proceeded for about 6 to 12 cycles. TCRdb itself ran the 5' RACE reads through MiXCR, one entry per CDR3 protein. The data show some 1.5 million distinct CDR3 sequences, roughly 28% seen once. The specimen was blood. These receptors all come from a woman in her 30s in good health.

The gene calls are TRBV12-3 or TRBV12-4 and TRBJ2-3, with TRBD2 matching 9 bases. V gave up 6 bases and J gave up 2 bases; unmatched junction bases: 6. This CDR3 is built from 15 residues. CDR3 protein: CASSSRGGYTDTQYF. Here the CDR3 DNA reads TGTGCCAGCAGCTCGCGGGGGGGGTACACAGATACGCAGTATTTT.

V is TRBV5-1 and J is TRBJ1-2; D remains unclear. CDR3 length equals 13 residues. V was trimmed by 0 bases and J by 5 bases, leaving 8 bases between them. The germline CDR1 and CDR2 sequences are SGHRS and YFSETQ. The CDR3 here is CASSLEPVYGYTF. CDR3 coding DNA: TGCGCCAGCAGCTTGGAACCGGTATATGGCTACACCTTC.

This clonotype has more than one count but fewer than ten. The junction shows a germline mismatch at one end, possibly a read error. CDR3 sequence: CATDGDYGYTF. The CDR3 coding sequence is TGCGCAACAGATGGGGACTATGGCTACACCTTC. The V and J genes are TRBV28 and TRBJ1-2; D ambiguous. Germline assignment: CDR1 MDHEN and CDR2 SYDVKM. This CDR3 comprises 11 residues.

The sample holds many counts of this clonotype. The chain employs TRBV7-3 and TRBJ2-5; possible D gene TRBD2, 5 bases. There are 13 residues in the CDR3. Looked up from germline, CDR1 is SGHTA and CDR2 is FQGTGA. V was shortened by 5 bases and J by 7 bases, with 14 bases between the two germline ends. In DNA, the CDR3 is TGTGCCAGCAGCCCAGGACTCCTAGGGACCCAGTACTTC. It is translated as CASSPGLLGTQYF. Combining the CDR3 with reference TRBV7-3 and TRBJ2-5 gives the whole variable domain GAGVSQTPSNKVTEKGKYVELRCDPISGHTALYWYRQSLGQGPEFLIYFQGTGAADDSGLPNDRFFAVRPEGSVSTLKIQRTERGDSAVYLCASSPGLLGTQYFGPGTRLLVL.

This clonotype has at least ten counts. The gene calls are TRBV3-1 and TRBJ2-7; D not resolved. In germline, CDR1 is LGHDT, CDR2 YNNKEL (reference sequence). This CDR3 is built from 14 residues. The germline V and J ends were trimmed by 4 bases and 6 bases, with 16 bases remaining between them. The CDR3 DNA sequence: TGTGCCAGCAGCCTCGCCTCAACGCCGGGCGAGCAGTACTTC. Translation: CASSLASTPGEQYF.

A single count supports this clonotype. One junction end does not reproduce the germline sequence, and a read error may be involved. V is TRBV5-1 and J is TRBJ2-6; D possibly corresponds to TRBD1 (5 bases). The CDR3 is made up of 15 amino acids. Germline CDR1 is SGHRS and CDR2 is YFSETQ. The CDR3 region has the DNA TGCGCCAGCTTCCGAGACAGTAGTGGGGCCAACGTCCAGACTTTC. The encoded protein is CASFRDSSGANVQTF.

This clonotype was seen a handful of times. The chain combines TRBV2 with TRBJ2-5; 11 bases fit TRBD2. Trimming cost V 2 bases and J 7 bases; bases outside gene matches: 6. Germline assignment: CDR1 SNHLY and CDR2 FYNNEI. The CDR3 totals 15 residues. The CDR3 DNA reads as TGTGCCAGCAGTGAAACTAGCGGGGGAGGTGGGACCCAGTACTTC. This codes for CASSETSGGGGTQYF.

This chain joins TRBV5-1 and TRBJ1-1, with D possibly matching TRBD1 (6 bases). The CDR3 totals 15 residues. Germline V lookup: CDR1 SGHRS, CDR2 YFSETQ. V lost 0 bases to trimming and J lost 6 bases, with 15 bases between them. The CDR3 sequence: CASSLGAGEVAEAFF. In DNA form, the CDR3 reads TGCGCCAGCAGCTTGGGGGCAGGGGAGGTCGCTGAAGCTTTCTTT.

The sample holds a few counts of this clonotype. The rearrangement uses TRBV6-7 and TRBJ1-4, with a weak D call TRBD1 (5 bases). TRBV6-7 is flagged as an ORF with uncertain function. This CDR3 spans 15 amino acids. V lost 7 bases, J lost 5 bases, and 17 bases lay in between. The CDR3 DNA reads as TGTGCCAGCACGCACGCAGGGACGGGGAATGAAAAACTGTTTTTT. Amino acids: CASTHAGTGNEKLFF.

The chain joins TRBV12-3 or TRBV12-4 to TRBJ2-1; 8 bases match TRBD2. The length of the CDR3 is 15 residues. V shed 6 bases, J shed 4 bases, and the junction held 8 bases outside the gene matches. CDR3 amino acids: CASSLQRESYNEQFF. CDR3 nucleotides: TGTGCCAGCAGCCTTCAGCGGGAGTCATACAATGAGCAGTTCTTC.

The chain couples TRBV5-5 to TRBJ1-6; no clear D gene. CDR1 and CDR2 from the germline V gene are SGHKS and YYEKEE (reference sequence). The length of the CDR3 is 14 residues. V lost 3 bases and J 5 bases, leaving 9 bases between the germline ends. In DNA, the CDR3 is TGTGCCAGCAGCTGGGCGGAAGATAATTCACCCCTCCACTTT. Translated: CASSWAEDNSPLHF. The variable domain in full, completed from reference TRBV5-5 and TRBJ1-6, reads DAGVTQSPTHLIKTRGQQVTLRCSPISGHKSVSWYQQVLGQGPQFIFQYYEKEERGRGNFPDRFSARQFPNYSSELNVNALLLGDSALYLCASSWAEDNSPLHFGNGTRLTVT.

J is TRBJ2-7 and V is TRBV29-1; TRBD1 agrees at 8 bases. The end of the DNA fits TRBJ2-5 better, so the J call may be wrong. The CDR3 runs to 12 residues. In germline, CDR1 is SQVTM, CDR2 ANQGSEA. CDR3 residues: CSFGQGGETQYF. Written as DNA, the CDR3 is TGCAGCTTCGGACAGGGTGGAGAGACCCAGTACTTC.

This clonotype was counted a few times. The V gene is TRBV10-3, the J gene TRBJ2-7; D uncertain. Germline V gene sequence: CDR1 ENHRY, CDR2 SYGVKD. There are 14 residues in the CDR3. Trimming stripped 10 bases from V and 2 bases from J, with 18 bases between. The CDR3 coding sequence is TGTGCCACCTTAGGACGGACCAGCACCTACGAGCAGTACTTC. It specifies CATLGRTSTYEQYF.

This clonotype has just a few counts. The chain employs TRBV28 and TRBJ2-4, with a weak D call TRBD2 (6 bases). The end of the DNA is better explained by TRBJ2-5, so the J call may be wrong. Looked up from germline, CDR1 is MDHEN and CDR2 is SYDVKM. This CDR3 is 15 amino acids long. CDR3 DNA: TGTGCCAGCACCAGTTTAAACGGGGGTGAGGAGACCCAGTACTTC. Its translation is CASTSLNGGEETQYF.

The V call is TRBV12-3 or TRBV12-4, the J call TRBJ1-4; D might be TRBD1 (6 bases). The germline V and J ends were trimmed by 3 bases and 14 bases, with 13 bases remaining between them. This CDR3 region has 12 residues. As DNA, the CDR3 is TGTGCCAGCAGTTTGGGGGGGCGAGGTCTGTTTTTT. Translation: CASSLGGRGLFF.

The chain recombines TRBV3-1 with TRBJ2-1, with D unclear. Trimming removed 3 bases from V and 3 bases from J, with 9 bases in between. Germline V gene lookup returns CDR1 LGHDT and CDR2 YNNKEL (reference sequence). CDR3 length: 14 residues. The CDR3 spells CASSHNPDYNEQFF. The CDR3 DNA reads TGTGCCAGCAGCCACAATCCAGACTACAATGAGCAGTTCTTC.

In DNA form, the CDR3 reads TGTGCCAGCAGCCAAGAAGGGGGTGACCAGCCCCAGCATTTT. Translating gives CASSQEGGDQPQHF. This chain links TRBV3-1 with TRBJ1-5, with a tentative D call TRBD1 (6 bases). V lost 0 bases, J lost 7 bases, and 10 bases lay in between. The CDR3 covers 14 residues. Germline CDR1 reads LGHDT; CDR2 reads YNNKEL (reference sequence).

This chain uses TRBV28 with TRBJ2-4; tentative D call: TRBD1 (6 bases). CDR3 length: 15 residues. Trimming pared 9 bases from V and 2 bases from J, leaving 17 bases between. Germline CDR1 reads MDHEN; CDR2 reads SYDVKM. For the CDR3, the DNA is TGTGCCAGTGCGGAGCAGGGGTTAACCAAAAACATTCAGTACTTC. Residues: CASAEQGLTKNIQYF.

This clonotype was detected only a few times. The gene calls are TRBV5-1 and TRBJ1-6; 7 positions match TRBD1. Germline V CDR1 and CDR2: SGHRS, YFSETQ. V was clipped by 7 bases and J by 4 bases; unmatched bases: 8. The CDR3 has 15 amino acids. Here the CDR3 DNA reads TGCGCCAGCGCAGCCGGGACAGCGTATAATTCACCCCTCCACTTT. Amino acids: CASAAGTAYNSPLHF.

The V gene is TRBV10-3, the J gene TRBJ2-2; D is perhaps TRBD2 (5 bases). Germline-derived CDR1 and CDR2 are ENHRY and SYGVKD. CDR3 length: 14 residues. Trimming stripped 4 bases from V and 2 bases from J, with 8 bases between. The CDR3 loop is CAISAGDNTGELFF. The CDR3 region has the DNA TGTGCCATCAGTGCCGGGGATAACACCGGGGAGCTGTTTTTT.

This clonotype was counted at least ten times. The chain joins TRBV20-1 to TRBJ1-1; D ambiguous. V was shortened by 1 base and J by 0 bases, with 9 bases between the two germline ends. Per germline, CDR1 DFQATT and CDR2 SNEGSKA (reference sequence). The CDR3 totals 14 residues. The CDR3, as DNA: TGCAGTGCTAGAGGCCGGCAGTTGAACACTGAAGCTTTCTTT. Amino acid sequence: CSARGRQLNTEAFF.

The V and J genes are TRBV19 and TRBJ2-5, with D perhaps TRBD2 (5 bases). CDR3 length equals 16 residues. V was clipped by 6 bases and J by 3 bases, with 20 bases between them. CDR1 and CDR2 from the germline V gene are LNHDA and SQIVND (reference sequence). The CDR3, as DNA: TGTGCCAGTAGAGGCGGTTATAAGACTAAAGAAGAGACCCAGTACTTC. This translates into CASRGGYKTKEETQYF.